These 8 T cell receptor beta chains were all obtained from the same sample, sequenced in a study of prognosis after radiotherapy for stage I lung cancer (TCRdb year 2021). Sequencing instrument: Illumina HiSeq 3000. Two rounds of multiplex PCR were used to amplify the TCR beta CDR3 region from genomic DNA. The first PCR round used primers specific to each TRBV and TRBJ gene, with sequences filed in Chinese patent CN105087789A. Clones were called with MiXCR by TCRdb after fastp trimmed the public reads at Q25, and only in-frame beta chains were retained. Under each unique CDR3 protein, matching rows form one entry showing the most common genes and DNA. This sample has 30,000 or so distinct CDR3 sequences in its table, and approximately 30% of those were observed once. The ten largest clones capture roughly a third of the sample. The sequencing here drew on PBMCs, taken before or after stereotactic body radiation therapy (not recorded which). The receptors stem from a donor over 45 with non-small cell lung cancer.

The J gene is TRBJ2-7, the V gene TRBV20-1; 8 nucleotides line up with TRBD2. This CDR3 contains 14 residues. V dropped 7 bases and J dropped 3; count of bases not matched to a gene: 11. Germline lookup yields CDR1 DFQATT and CDR2 SNEGSKA (reference sequence). DNA of the CDR3: TGCAGTGACCTCCGGGTAGCGGGGAACTACGAGCAGTACTTC. Translated, it gives CSDLRVAGNYEQYF.

This clonotype was recorded many times. The J gene is TRBJ2-1, the V gene TRBV7-8; 11 nucleotides align to TRBD2. The junction had 5 bases not matched to a gene; V was cut back by 6 bases and J by 4 bases. Per germline, CDR1 SGHVS and CDR2 FQNEAQ. This CDR3 has 15 amino acids. CDR3 DNA sequence: TGTGCCAGCAGGGATGGACTAGCGGGTTACAATGAGCAGTTCTTC. Translated: CASRDGLAGYNEQFF.

The rearrangement joins TRBV9 to TRBJ2-1; a possible D gene is TRBD2 (5 bases). The CDR3 extends over 12 amino acids. Germline CDR1 and CDR2: SGDLS and YYNGEE. Trimming removed 7 bases at V and 6 bases at J, with 11 bases between. The CDR3 is CASGVATNEQFF. Here the CDR3 DNA reads TGTGCCAGCGGAGTAGCGACCAATGAGCAGTTCTTC.

In its sample, this clonotype was seen many times. V usage is TRBV28 and J usage is TRBJ2-7, with D perhaps matching TRBD2 (5 bases). This CDR3 comprises 14 residues. V gave up 6 bases and J gave up 0 bases, with 12 bases separating them. The germline CDR1 and CDR2 sequences are MDHEN and SYDVKM. CDR3 coding DNA: TGTGCCAGCAGACCCCCGGGGTACTCCTACGAGCAGTACTTC. It codes for CASRPPGYSYEQYF.

The sample holds many counts of this clonotype. This CDR3 is CASSANRDHSYEQYF. CDR3 DNA: TGTGCCAGCAGCGCAAACCGGGACCACTCCTACGAGCAGTACTTC. The V and J genes are TRBV9 and TRBJ2-7; the D call may be TRBD1 or TRBD2 (5 bases each). Germline CDR1 reads SGDLS; CDR2 reads YYNGEE. The CDR3 covers 15 residues. Trimming shortened V by 3 bases and J by 0 bases, and 13 bases separated the two germline ends.

This clonotype was detected many times. The chain links TRBV3-1 to TRBJ2-7, with 7 bases lining up with TRBD2. Germline-derived CDR1 and CDR2 are LGHDT and YNNKEL (reference sequence). V was pared by 4 bases and J by 6 bases, with 12 bases of the junction left unmatched. The CDR3 is 15 amino acids. The CDR3 region has the DNA TGTGCCAGCAGCCCGTCGGCGGGAGTGGGGCTCGAGCAGTACTTC. As protein: CASSPSAGVGLEQYF.

The J gene is TRBJ1-1, the V gene TRBV9; D might be TRBD1 (5 bases). Germline V gene sequence: CDR1 SGDLS, CDR2 YYNGEE. The CDR3 spans 15 residues. V was clipped by 1 base and J by 1 base, with 11 bases between them. The CDR3 DNA reads TGTGCCAGCAGCGTAACCTGGACATCGAACACTGAAGCTTTCTTT. Protein: CASSVTWTSNTEAFF.

In regard to this clonotype: The conserved final phenylalanine or tryptophan is absent from the CDR3, which likely points to a read error. V gene TRBV6-1 combines with J gene TRBJ2-7; the D call may be TRBD1 or TRBD2 (5 bases each). With 6 bases removed from V and 7 bases from J, the gap between germline ends came to 25 bases. Looked up from germline, CDR1 is MNHNS and CDR2 is SASEGT. The CDR3 runs to 16 residues. The CDR3 region is CASRPGTLSRRLEQYS. DNA for the CDR3: TGTGCCAGCAGACCCGGGACCCTCTCTCGCAGGCTTGAGCAGTACTCC.